Listed here are 2 T cell receptor beta chains from one sample, sequenced in a study of shared clonotypes between healthy human individuals. Measured with immunoSEQ multiplex PCR; TCRdb has only the in-frame clones, and not every one. The sample has over a million clones, 60% to 80% seen once; the top ten hold about 1.5%. Sample: memory CD4+ T cells sorted from blood. The subset denotes: CD45RA-negative fraction. The receptors derive from a man aged 18 to 30 in good health.

Details on this clone: The sample carries other DNA sequences with the same CDR3. The chain carries TRBV11-2 and TRBJ2-1; 11 bases are shared with TRBD2. The CDR3 runs to 15 residues. Germline-derived CDR1 and CDR2 are SGHAT and FQNNGV. The J segment lost 5 bases and the V segment lost 1 base, leaving 1 base of the junction unmatched. The CDR3 DNA sequence: TGTGCCAGCAGCTTAGGACTAGCGGGAAACAATGAGCAGTTCTTC. Its translation is CASSLGLAGNNEQFF.

The CDR3 protein is CSARGPHGYTF. CDR3 nucleotide sequence: TGCAGTGCTAGAGGCCCCCATGGCTACACCTTC. The V and J genes are TRBV20-1 and TRBJ1-2; the D is unclear. The CDR3 loop spans 11 amino acids. The ends were cut back, 1 base at V and 6 bases at J, with 6 bases in the middle. CDR1 is DFQATT and CDR2 is SNEGSKA in the germline V gene (reference sequence).